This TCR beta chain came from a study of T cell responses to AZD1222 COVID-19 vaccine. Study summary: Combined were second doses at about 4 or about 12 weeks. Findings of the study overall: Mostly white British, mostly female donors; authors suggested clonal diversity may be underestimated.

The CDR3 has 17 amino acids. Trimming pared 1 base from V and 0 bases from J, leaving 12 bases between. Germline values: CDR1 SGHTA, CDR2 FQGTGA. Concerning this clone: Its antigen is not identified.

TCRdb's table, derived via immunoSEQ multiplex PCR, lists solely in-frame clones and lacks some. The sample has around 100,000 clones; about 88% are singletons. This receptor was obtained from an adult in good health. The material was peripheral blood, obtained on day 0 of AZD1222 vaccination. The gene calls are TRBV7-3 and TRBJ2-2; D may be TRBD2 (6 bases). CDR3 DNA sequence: TGTGCCAGCAGCTTAAATGCCGGGAGAGCGAACACCGGGGAGCTGTTTTTT. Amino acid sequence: CASSLNAGRANTGELFF. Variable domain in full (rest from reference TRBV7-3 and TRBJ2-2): GAGVSQTPSNKVTEKGKYVELRCDPISGHTALYWYRQSLGQGPEFLIYFQGTGAADDSGLPNDRFFAVRPEGSVSTLKIQRTERGDSAVYLCASSLNAGRANTGELFFGEGSRLTVL.